The TCR beta chain under discussion was sequenced for a study of CD8 T cells in Susac syndrome. Random-hexamer reverse transcription was applied to roughly 0.5 to 1 ug RNA. TCRdb ran MiXCR on the immunoSEQ multiplex PCR reads and lists one entry per CDR3 protein. The sample records some 180,000 distinct CDR3 sequences, roughly 91% being singletons. The CDR3 is 15 amino acids. V lost 4 bases to trimming and J lost 0 bases; unmatched junction nucleotides: 6. From germline, CDR1 is SGHNT and CDR2 YYREEE (reference sequence). This clonotype appeared once. This chain uses TRBV5-4 with TRBJ1-2; TRBD1 agrees at 7 bases. The sequence came from a human donor with Susac syndrome. The specimen sequenced was CD4+ T cells from PBMCs. The DNA for the CDR3 is TGTGCCAGCAGCACGGGACAGCGAACTAACTATGGCTACACCTTC. Protein sequence: CASSTGQRTNYGYTF.